The present T cell receptor beta chain was sequenced within a study of radiation and T cells in renal cell carcinoma (dated by TCRdb to about 2020). A note on the overall study: Samples came from a clinical trial, in which primary renal cell carcinomas received 15 Gy stereotactic body radiation therapy followed by nephrectomy 4 weeks later. In total, fewer than 55 samples, comprising 26 tumors and around 27 peripheral blood samples, were subjected to TCR beta sequencing. In the 55 or so samples combined, some 4,000,000 unique CDR3 nucleotide sequences were found, encoding 2 million to 3 million unique CDR3 amino acid sequences. Here is what the overall study found, with its caveats: Dynamics of the blood repertoire were not tracked past 4 weeks after treatment. No pretreatment tumor biopsies were available, so the baseline intratumoral presence of clonotypes could not be determined. Top tumor clonotypes rose in blood from baseline to 2 weeks post-radiation, then contracted by 4 weeks, suggesting transient expansion of tumor-resident clones. Effects of radiation dose or scheduling on the TCR repertoire could not be addressed with the single-armed trial design.

The sample's time point, from its label and the paper: baseline pretreatment blood. The treatment or condition label, as the study defines it: 15 Gy SBRT to primary tumor, nephrectomy 4 weeks later. To follow tumor-enriched clonotypes, serial peripheral blood was collected from radiation-treated patients at baseline and at 2 weeks and 4 weeks after SBRT. Every patient had renal cell carcinoma of clear cell pathology. Genomic DNA for TCR sequencing was prepared using the QIAamp DNA Blood Mini Kit (Qiagen). Only samples passing all quality control checks were included in the analyses. Following the manufacturer's recommendations, the immunoSEQ kit was used to generate TCR beta libraries from genomic DNA. To prepare libraries, a first multiplex PCR with proprietary primers was run, followed by a second PCR that added unique barcodes, and a bead cleanup was done after each round. Each sample batch included a kit-provided positive control reaction and a negative control reaction. The final libraries underwent checking on an Agilent 4200 TapeStation D1000 ScreenTape, volumetric pooling, and quantification by qPCR. Sequencing ran on an Illumina NextSeq500 with a MidOutput 150-cycle cartridge, using 156 Read1 and 15 Index1 cycles with kit custom primers. The pooled library was loaded at 0.75 to 1 pM, with a roughly 22% PhiX control spiked in. Per the source publication's procedure: The vendor-processed data were analyzed in R, and a clonotype was defined as all T cells that share the same CDR3 nucleotide sequence. In the clone abundance analyses, frequencies in each sample were normalized to that sample's 10,000 most abundant clones. Public T cell clones, which averaged fewer than five per sample, were excluded before analysis. Tumor-enriched and baseline blood-enriched clonotypes were defined by at least a 32-fold difference in abundance between compartments. Clonotypes expanded or contracted between blood time points were identified with a beta-binomial differential abundance model. Similarity between tumor and blood repertoires was quantified using the Baroni-Urbani and Buser coefficient, and groups were compared with two-tailed Wilcoxon tests in R. The table comes from immuneACCESS by way of TCRdb, which keeps in-frame sequences with V and J called. Part of the clones is missing from these tables; in studies checked, under half for an unresolved V gene and the rest for unknown reasons. That table is the source of V, J and clone size, and D and trimming were worked out from the DNA. The sample table records about 150,000 clones; 88% of these occur just once. Approximately 4% of the sample lies in the top ten.

A remark on this clone: Its target antigen remains unknown. No much larger clone exists at a distance of one base, and base qualities are not known.

V is pared back by 6 bases and J by 3 bases, with 15 bases lying between the germline termini. CDR1 and CDR2 are read off the germline V gene as MDHEN and SYDVKM. Including the terminal cysteine and phenylalanine, the CDR3 comprises 15 residues. The sequence is cut down to CDR3 DNA, 45 bases in frame from base 1. The rearranged chain carries TRBV28 and TRBJ1-5, with the D gene not confidently named. This TCR derives from an older woman with renal cell carcinoma. This material consisted of blood, taken from a patient whose treatment included radiotherapy and nephrectomy. The CDR3 protein: CASRTRALPNQPQHF. In nucleotides, the sequence is TGTGCCAGCAGAACAAGGGCCCTCCCCAATCAGCCCCAGCATTTT.